Listed below are T cell receptor beta chains from one sample, sequenced in a study of shared T cell receptors in the human thymus. Measured with immunoSEQ multiplex PCR; TCRdb has only the in-frame clones, and not every one. The sample contains some 720,000 clones, approximately 90% of which appear only once. The same data also contributed to another study, on human thymus T cells.

Sample: thymocytes. The origin of the receptors is a boy in the first two years of life with a congenital heart defect. CDR3s include the opening cysteine and the closing phenylalanine or tryptophan. D genes are given only for firm matches. Some rows have no size entry. The others give once, few or many, or a class for an expanded clone.

size | J | V | D | CDR3 | DNA
once | TRBJ1-1 | TRBV25-1 | . | CASSGGRGNTEAFF | TGTGCCAGCAGTGGCGGCAGGGGGAACACTGAAGCTTTCTTT
. | TRBJ1-2 | TRBV6-4 | TRBD1 | CASKRTGSNYGYTF | TGTGCCAGCAAAAGGACAGGATCTAACTATGGCTACACCTTC
. | TRBJ1-1 | TRBV4-1 | . | CASSQDVRGPTEAFF | TGCGCCAGCAGCCAAGATGTTCGGGGTCCCACTGAAGCTTTCTTT
. | TRBJ2-6 | TRBV10-2 | TRBD1 | CASSDKQGALSRANVLTF | TGCGCCAGCAGTGACAAACAGGGGGCTCTTAGTAGGGCCAACGTCCTGACTTTC
. | TRBJ2-3 | TRBV19 | TRBD2 | CASSTSGSDTQYF | TGTGCCAGTTCGACTAGCGGGTCAGATACGCAGTATTTT
. | TRBJ2-7 | TRBV14 | TRBD2 | CASSQEPGLAGGEQYF | TGTGCCAGCAGCCAAGAGCCCGGACTAGCGGGTGGGGAGCAGTACTTC
. | TRBJ1-1 | TRBV4-3 | TRBD1 | CASSLHRGRETEAFF | TGCGCCAGCAGCCTTCACAGGGGGCGGGAGACTGAAGCTTTCTTT
. | TRBJ1-5 | TRBV19 | . | CASSIRTEHQPQHF | TGTGCCAGTAGTATCCGGACAGAGCACCAGCCCCAGCATTTT
. | TRBJ2-7 | TRBV30 | . | CAWRGGEDYEQYF | TGTGCCTGGAGGGGCGGGGAGGACTACGAGCAGTACTTC
. | TRBJ2-4 | TRBV25-1 | TRBD2 | CASSYNPGTRRNIQYF | TGTGCCAGCAGTTATAATCCCGGGACTAGAAGGAACATTCAGTACTTC
. | TRBJ1-1 | TRBV11-2 | . | CASSFPINTEAFF | TGTGCCAGCAGCTTTCCCATTAACACTGAAGCTTTCTTT
. | TRBJ1-2 | TRBV15 | . | CATSESPRGYTF | TGTGCCACCAGCGAGTCCCCCAGGGGCTACACCTTC
. | TRBJ2-1 | TRBV9 | . | CASGRDQTLADEQFF | TGTGCCAGCGGACGCGACCAGACCCTAGCCGATGAGCAGTTCTTC
. | TRBJ1-2 | TRBV30 | . | CAWEWATFNYGYTF | TGTGCCTGGGAGTGGGCCACTTTTAACTATGGCTACACCTTC
few | TRBJ1-5 | TRBV19 | TRBD1 | CASSRYPRRGPIDRGTDQPQHF | TGTGCCAGTAGTAGGTACCCGAGGCGGGGGCCAATCGACAGGGGGACCGATCAGCCCCAGCATTTT
. | TRBJ2-7 | TRBV4-3 | TRBD2 | CASSQEWLAGGGYEQYF | TGCGCCAGCAGCCAAGAGTGGCTAGCGGGGGGAGGCTACGAGCAGTACTTC
. | TRBJ2-7 | TRBV2 | . | CASSSRAYEQYF | TGTGCCAGCAGTTCTCGAGCCTACGAGCAGTACTTC
. | TRBJ1-2 | TRBV19 | TRBD1 | CASSTHHRGRGYTF | TGTGCCAGTAGTACCCATCACAGGGGGCGAGGCTACACCTTC
once | TRBJ2-5 | TRBV6-1 | . | CASSLNIEETQYF | TGTGCCAGCAGCCTAAATATAGAAGAGACCCAGTACTTC
. | TRBJ2-3 | TRBV5-8 | TRBD1 | CASSGDRSTDTQYF | TGTGCCAGCAGCGGGGACAGGAGCACAGATACGCAGTATTTT
. | TRBJ1-1 | TRBV5-4 | . | CASSPTGSAPVEAFF | TGTGCCAGCAGCCCAACGGGGTCCGCGCCGGTTGAAGCTTTCTTT
once | TRBJ2-5 | TRBV9 | TRBD1 | CASSGYRGQGETQYF | TGTGCCAGCAGCGGATACAGGGGGCAGGGAGAGACCCAGTACTTC
. | TRBJ2-3 | TRBV6-1 | TRBD2 | CASSDRTRSTDTQYF | TGTGCCAGCAGTGATAGGACTAGGAGCACAGATACGCAGTATTTT
once | TRBJ2-1 | TRBV2 | TRBD2 | CARESGKGDNEQFF | TGTGCCAGAGAGAGCGGGAAAGGGGACAATGAGCAGTTCTTC
. | TRBJ2-2 | TRBV27 | . | CASSFILGASRPYVPLNTGELFF | TGTGCCAGCAGTTTTATATTAGGGGCAAGCAGGCCCTATGTACCTTTGAACACCGGGGAGCTGTTTTTT
. | TRBJ1-2 | TRBV5-1 | . | CASSLDGLRYGYTF | TGCGCCAGCAGCCTAGACGGCTTACGGTATGGCTACACCTTC
. | TRBJ1-2 | TRBV14 | . | CASSQDKWLTPNYGYTF | TGTGCCAGCAGCCAAGATAAGTGGCTCACGCCTAACTATGGCTACACCTTC
. | TRBJ2-7 | TRBV21-1 | . | CASSTRLAGAYEQYF | TGTGCCAGCAGCACCCGACTAGCGGGAGCCTACGAGCAGTACTTC
. | TRBJ2-5 | TRBV18 | TRBD1 | CASSEPGQGRETQYF | TGTGCCAGCTCAGAGCCGGGACAGGGAAGGGAGACCCAGTACTTC
few | TRBJ2-3 | TRBV5-4 | TRBD1 | CASSLNHTRDRHTDTQYF | TGTGCCAGCAGCTTAAACCACACCCGGGACAGACACACAGATACGCAGTATTTT
. | TRBJ2-3 | TRBV4-1 | . | CASSQVLRADTDTQYF | TGCGCCAGCAGCCAAGTTCTTCGAGCGGACACAGATACGCAGTATTTT
. | TRBJ2-7 | TRBV5-4 | . | CASSRRRELTPFYEQYF | TGTGCCAGCAGCAGGAGGAGGGAATTAACCCCTTTCTACGAGCAGTACTTC
. | TRBJ2-5 | TRBV6-1 | TRBD1 | CASSDKTGTGRETQYF | TGTGCCAGCAGTGACAAGACCGGGACAGGGAGGGAGACCCAGTACTTC
. | TRBJ2-1 | TRBV11-3 | . | CASSPRDPSPFF | TGTGCCAGCAGCCCGCGGGACCCAAGCCCGTTCTTC
. | TRBJ2-3 | TRBV28 | TRBD2 | CASSLPASRELTDTQYF | TGTGCCAGCAGTTTACCGGCCTCGCGGGAGTTGACAGATACGCAGTATTTT
. | TRBJ2-7 | TRBV10-3 | TRBD2 | CAISDPPLAGGYEQYF | TGTGCCATCTCCGATCCCCCACTAGCGGGAGGCTACGAGCAGTACTTC
. | TRBJ1-3 | TRBV28 | TRBD1 | CASRQGDRGRLSGNTIYF | TGTGCCAGCAGACAGGGGGACAGGGGGAGACTCTCTGGAAACACCATATATTTT
. | TRBJ2-5 | TRBV27 | . | CASSLSGGGSEYQETQYF | TGTGCCAGCAGTTTATCAGGGGGTGGTAGCGAGTACCAAGAGACCCAGTACTTC
. | TRBJ2-5 | TRBV27 | . | CASRKQRKTQETQYF | TGTGCCAGCAGAAAACAGAGAAAGACCCAAGAGACCCAGTACTTC
. | TRBJ2-1 | TRBV29-1 | . | CSHKESATYNEQFF | TGCAGTCACAAAGAAAGCGCCACCTACAATGAGCAGTTCTTC
. | TRBJ2-1 | TRBV9 | TRBD2 | CASSVVGGRARNEQFF | TGTGCCAGCAGCGTAGTCGGCGGGAGGGCCCGCAATGAGCAGTTCTTC
. | TRBJ2-3 | TRBV13 | . | CASSLGLASSTDTQYF | TGTGCCAGCAGCTTAGGATTGGCTAGCAGCACAGATACGCAGTATTTT
few | TRBJ2-1 | TRBV4-2 | TRBD2 | CASSQEGLAGRNEQFF | TGTGCCAGCAGCCAAGAAGGACTAGCGGGCCGAAATGAGCAGTTCTTC
. | TRBJ2-1 | TRBV6-1 | . | CASSTAGSEQFF | TGTGCCAGCAGCACCGCGGGGTCTGAGCAGTTCTTC
. | TRBJ2-1 | TRBV12-5 | TRBD2 | CASGPRLAGGWYNEQFF | TGTGCTAGTGGGCCCAGGCTAGCGGGAGGGTGGTACAATGAGCAGTTCTTC
. | TRBJ2-3 | TRBV6-5 | . | CASSYHRALSTDTQYF | TGTGCCAGCAGTTACCACAGGGCATTATCCACAGATACGCAGTATTTT
. | TRBJ2-3 | TRBV4-3 | . | CASSPYAASTDTQYF | TGCGCCAGCAGCCCCTACGCGGCTAGCACAGATACGCAGTATTTT
. | TRBJ1-5 | TRBV18 | TRBD1 | CASSPTGVGQPQHF | TGTGCCAGCTCACCGACAGGGGTCGGGCAGCCCCAGCATTTT
. | TRBJ2-1 | TRBV29-1 | . | CSAIGSSYNEQFF | TGCAGCGCCATCGGGAGCTCCTACAATGAGCAGTTCTTC
. | TRBJ2-5 | TRBV29-1 | TRBD2 | CSVRREGRQETQYF | TGCAGCGTTCGGAGGGAGGGCCGCCAAGAGACCCAGTACTTC
. | TRBJ1-3 | TRBV27 | . | CASRRRSSGNTIYF | TGTGCCAGCAGACGCAGATCTTCTGGAAACACCATATATTTT
. | TRBJ1-2 | TRBV7-9 | . | CASSSPGVIYGYTF | TGTGCCAGCAGCTCCCCAGGGGTCATTTACGGCTACACCTTC
few | TRBJ1-2 | TRBV19 | . | CASSIALRRAYTF | TGTGCCAGTAGTATAGCTTTGAGGAGAGCCTACACCTTC
. | TRBJ2-7 | TRBV7-7 | TRBD2 | CASSEAGAGEGDEQYF | TGTGCTAGCAGCGAAGCGGGGGCGGGAGAGGGGGACGAGCAGTACTTC